This paragraph reports one T cell receptor (beta chain). Residents of 20 to 25 US areas, aged roughly 18 to 95 years, made up the participants. Symptom resolution, clearance, or two negative PCRs marked the recovered donors of Cohort 3. CDR3 length: 18 residues. Trimming stripped 3 bases from V and 2 bases from J, with 23 bases between. CDR1 and CDR2 (germline): MNHEY, SMNVEV (reference sequence). The sample originates from a study of blood T cell repertoires in COVID-19. Sequencing used immunoSEQ multiplex PCR; TCRdb keeps in-frame clones, though not all of them. The sample has some 250,000 clones, roughly 88% seen once.

This chain connects TRBV27 to TRBJ2-7; a possible D gene is TRBD2 (6 bases). Sequenced sample: PBMCs or T cells enriched from blood (not recorded which). The source is a woman aged 50 to 65 who had recovered from COVID-19. CDR3: CASSFGYGRGTRAYEQYF. Here the CDR3 DNA reads TGTGCCAGCAGTTTCGGGTACGGGCGGGGAACGAGAGCCTACGAGCAGTACTTC.